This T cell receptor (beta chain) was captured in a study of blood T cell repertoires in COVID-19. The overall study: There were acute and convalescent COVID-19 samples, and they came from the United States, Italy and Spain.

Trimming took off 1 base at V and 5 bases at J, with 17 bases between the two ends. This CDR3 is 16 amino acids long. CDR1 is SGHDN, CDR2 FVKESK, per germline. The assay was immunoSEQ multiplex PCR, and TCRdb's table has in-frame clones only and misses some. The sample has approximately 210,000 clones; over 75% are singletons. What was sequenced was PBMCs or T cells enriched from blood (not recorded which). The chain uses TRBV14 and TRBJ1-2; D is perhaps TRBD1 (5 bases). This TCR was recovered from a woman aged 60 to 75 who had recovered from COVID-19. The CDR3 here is CASSQGPHRRHYGYTF. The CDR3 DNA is TGTGCCAGCAGCCAAGGCCCCCACAGGCGCCATTATGGCTACACCTTC.